This T cell receptor beta chain was identified in a study of identical twins. Regarding the study as a whole: Out-of-frame alpha sequences common to twins exhibited an excess of low generation probability. Models underestimated how often monozygotic twins shared out-of-frame TCR alpha.

The germline gives CDR1 SQVTM, CDR2 ANQGSEA. The CDR3 loop spans 14 amino acids. Trimming at V came to 2 bases and at J to 10 bases, leaving 9 bases not matched to a gene. Details on this clonotype: What it binds is unknown. This may be a read error, as it is one base from a much larger clone.

From the 5' RACE reads, TCRdb called clonotypes with MiXCR, one entry per CDR3 protein. The sample contains 1.5 million to 2 million distinct CDR3 sequences, roughly a third of which appear only once. All donors comprised healthy Caucasians. The sequence came from a newborn girl in good health. The chain couples TRBV29-1 to TRBJ2-1; 9 nucleotides align to TRBD2. Sequencing was done on a sample of cord blood. The CDR3 protein is CSVEFASGIYEQFF. The DNA of the CDR3 is TGCAGCGTTGAATTCGCTAGCGGGATCTACGAGCAGTTCTTC.